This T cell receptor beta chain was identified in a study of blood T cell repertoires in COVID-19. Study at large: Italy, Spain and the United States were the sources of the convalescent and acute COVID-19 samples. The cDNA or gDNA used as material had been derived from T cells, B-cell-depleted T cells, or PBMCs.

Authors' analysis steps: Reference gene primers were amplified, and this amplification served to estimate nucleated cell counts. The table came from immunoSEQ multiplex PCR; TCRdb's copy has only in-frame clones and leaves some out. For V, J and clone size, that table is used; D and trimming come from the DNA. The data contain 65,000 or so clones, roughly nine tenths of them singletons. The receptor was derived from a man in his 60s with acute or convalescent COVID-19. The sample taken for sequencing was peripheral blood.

CDR3 protein: CASSEAPKAGGRREQYF. CDR3 nucleotide sequence: TGTGCCAGCAGTGAAGCACCCAAAGCGGGGGGGCGGAGGGAGCAGTACTTC. The chain links TRBV6-1 to TRBJ2-7; the match to TRBD2 covers 10 bases. After removal of 0 bases from V and 7 bases from J, the junction contained 12 bases not matched to a gene. The germline V gene has CDR1 MNHNS and CDR2 SASEGT. The CDR3 is 17 residues long.